The clone carrying this T cell receptor beta chain was seen a few times. The antigen is unknown. Primers for the PCR totalled 60 Vbeta and 13 Jbeta. Repertoires were generated with immunoSEQ multiplex PCR, while TCRdb's copy carries only in-frame clones and drops some. Here the sample spans 83,000 or so clones, about 80% being singletons. The CDR3 runs to 16 residues. V gave up 4 bases and J gave up 10 bases; unmatched junction bases: 18. Germline lookup yields CDR1 SGHRS and CDR2 YFSETQ. The data were taken from a study of cytomegalovirus exposure and HLA in healthy donors. Overall study findings and caveats: Solely CMV serostatus was available to characterize immune exposure.

This sequence joins TRBV5-1 and TRBJ1-2; 8 nucleotides agree with TRBD1. The receptor was isolated from a man aged 30 to 39 in good health and CMV-seropositive. Sequencing input: PBMCs. In nucleotides, the CDR3 is TGCGCCAGCAGCCGAACCCCGGGACAGGCGGGGCTGTTCTACACCTTC. This codes for CASSRTPGQAGLFYTF.